A selection of T cell receptor beta chains follows, all from one sample in a study of blood T cells in healthy people across ages. TCRdb independently ran MiXCR on the 5' RACE reads; one entry per CDR3 protein. The sample lists approximately 850,000 distinct CDR3 sequences, about three fifths occurring once. The specimen sequenced was blood. These receptors all stem from a man aged 25-45 years in good health. CDR3s include the opening cysteine and the closing phenylalanine or tryptophan. The order of the fields is J gene, D gene, clone size, V gene, CDR3 protein, CDR3 DNA. A D gene is named only where the DNA matches it firmly. Size tells how often a clone was seen (once, few, many) or the class of an expanded clone, and some rows leave it out.

TRBJ2-3 | - | - | TRBV10-3 | CAISESGGGRGSDTLYF | TGTGCCATCAGTGAGTCGGGAGGGGGGCGTGGATCAGATACGCTGTATTTT
TRBJ2-5 | - | - | TRBV2 | CASSEGARAEETQYF | TGTGCCAGCAGTGAAGGAGCCAGGGCCGAAGAGACCCAGTACTTC
TRBJ2-3 | - | - | TRBV5-1 | CASREGTDTQYF | TGCGCCAGCAGGGAGGGAACAGATACGCAGTATTTT
TRBJ2-7 | - | - | TRBV3-1 | CASSQTDREGEQYF | TGTGCCAGCAGCCAAACGGACAGGGAGGGCGAGCAGTACTTC
TRBJ2-7 | TRBD1 | - | TRBV6-6 | CASSMGQPYEQYF | TGTGCCAGCAGCATGGGACAGCCCTACGAGCAGTACTTC
TRBJ1-2 | - | - | TRBV20-1 | CRAVGPEINNYGYTF | TGCAGGGCGGTCGGGCCAGAGATCAATAACTATGGCTACACCTTC
TRBJ1-5 | - | - | TRBV3-1 | CASSQGASNQPQHF | TGTGCCAGCAGCCAAGGAGCCAGCAATCAGCCCCAGCATTTT
TRBJ2-3 | - | few | TRBV11-2 | CASSLRPYTDTQYF | TGTGCCAGCAGCTTACGTCCTTACACAGATACGCAGTATTTT
TRBJ1-6 | - | once | TRBV27 | CASSPPWVGGHSPLHF | TGTGCCAGCAGTCCTCCTTGGGTAGGGGGTCATTCACCCCTCCACTTT
TRBJ2-5 | - | few | TRBV28 | CASIPRGIQETQYF | TGTGCCAGCATCCCCCGGGGCATCCAAGAGACCCAGTACTTC
TRBJ2-3 | - | few | TRBV7-9 | CASRSGQAGDTQYF | TGTGCCAGCAGGTCGGGTCAGGCAGGGGATACGCAGTATTTT
TRBJ2-1 | - | - | TRBV5-1 | CASSLESPDNEQFF | TGCGCCAGCAGCTTGGAATCGCCCGACAATGAGCAGTTCTTC
TRBJ2-6 | - | - | TRBV7-2 | CASSKQGPGANVLTF | TGTGCCAGCAGCAAACAGGGCCCTGGGGCCAACGTCCTGACTTTC
TRBJ2-5 | - | - | TRBV4-1 | CASSPLGGRHKETQYF | TGCGCCAGCAGCCCCCTTGGAGGGAGGCACAAAGAGACCCAGTACTTC
TRBJ2-1 | - | - | TRBV3-1 | CASRKRTNNEQFF | TGTGCCAGCAGAAAACGGACTAACAATGAGCAGTTCTTC
TRBJ1-2 | - | - | TRBV7-2 | CASSPYFAQGTFYGYTF | TGTGCCAGCAGCCCCTATTTCGCCCAGGGGACATTCTATGGCTACACCTTC
TRBJ2-7 | - | - | TRBV7-9 | CASTPGKASYEQYF | TGTGCCAGCACCCCGGGGAAGGCCTCCTACGAGCAGTACTTC
TRBJ1-6 | - | - | TRBV10-3 | CAISEGPDSPLHF | TGTGCCATCAGTGAAGGGCCCGATTCACCCCTCCACTTT
TRBJ2-1 | - | - | TRBV7-9 | CASRSGRLDEQFF | TGTGCCAGCAGGTCCGGGAGATTGGATGAGCAGTTCTTC
TRBJ2-3 | TRBD2 | few | TRBV7-9 | CASRSSGRMTDTQYF | TGTGCCAGCAGATCGAGCGGGAGGATGACAGATACGCAGTATTTT
TRBJ2-6 | - | - | TRBV6-2/TRBV6-3 | CASQSGANVLTF | TGTGCCAGCCAATCTGGGGCCAACGTCCTGACTTTC
TRBJ1-2 | - | few | TRBV3-1 | CASSPGIHGYTF | TGTGCCAGCAGCCCGGGGATCCATGGCTACACCTTC
TRBJ2-7 | TRBD1 | - | TRBV29-1 | CSVATTGTGDEQYF | TGCAGCGTCGCCACGACCGGGACAGGGGACGAGCAGTACTTC
TRBJ2-1 | - | - | TRBV6-5 | CASSRREDKYNEQFF | TGTGCCAGCAGTCGCCGGGAAGACAAATACAATGAGCAGTTCTTC
TRBJ2-5 | - | few | TRBV20-1 | CSALRDVEETQYF | TGCAGTGCCTTACGGGACGTCGAGGAGACCCAGTACTTC
TRBJ1-2 | TRBD1 | - | TRBV29-1 | CSVTKPGQGRNYGYTF | TGCAGCGTGACCAAGCCGGGACAGGGGCGGAACTATGGCTACACCTTC
TRBJ2-5 | - | - | TRBV29-1 | CSHGQFAETQYF | TGCAGCCACGGACAGTTCGCGGAGACCCAGTACTTC
TRBJ2-3 | - | few | TRBV7-2 | CASSPTGGFAQYF | TGTGCCAGCAGCCCGACAGGAGGCTTTGCGCAGTATTTT
TRBJ2-1 | TRBD2 | - | TRBV5-1 | CASSLGLGTSTNEQFF | TGCGCCAGCAGCTTGGGATTGGGGACTAGCACCAATGAGCAGTTCTTC
TRBJ1-5 | - | - | TRBV10-3 | CAISEGRNQPQHF | TGTGCCATCAGTGAGGGACGTAATCAGCCCCAGCATTTT
TRBJ2-1 | TRBD2 | few | TRBV20-1 | CSAFTGSGSWDEQFF | TGCAGTGCCTTTACGGGTAGCGGGAGTTGGGATGAGCAGTTCTTC
TRBJ2-1 | - | - | TRBV12-3/TRBV12-4 | CASALHGELQETQFF | TGTGCCTCAGCCCTACACGGGGAACTCCAAGAGACCCAGTTCTTC
TRBJ1-1 | - | - | TRBV7-2 | CASSLAEGWTEAFF | TGTGCCAGCAGCTTAGCGGAGGGGTGGACTGAAGCTTTCTTT
TRBJ2-1 | TRBD2 | - | TRBV20-1 | CSARPKPGLAENAYNEQFF | TGCAGTGCTAGACCAAAGCCGGGACTAGCGGAAAATGCCTACAATGAGCAGTTCTTC
TRBJ1-2 | TRBD1 | few | TRBV20-1 | CSARERQGSPYGYTF | TGCAGTGCTAGAGAGCGACAGGGATCTCCCTATGGCTACACCTTC
TRBJ2-3 | - | - | TRBV29-1 | CSVGQISTDTQYF | TGCAGCGTTGGTCAAATTAGCACAGATACGCAGTATTTT
TRBJ1-6 | - | - | TRBV5-1 | CASRTDSSYNSPLHF | TGCGCCAGCAGAACAGATAGCTCCTATAATTCACCCCTCCACTTT
TRBJ2-1 | - | few | TRBV7-2 | CASSLSPFRNEQFF | TGTGCCAGCAGCTTATCACCCTTCCGTAATGAGCAGTTCTTC
TRBJ2-7 | TRBD1 | - | TRBV30 | CALEGQGVYEQYF | TGTGCCTTGGAGGGACAGGGGGTCTACGAGCAGTACTTC
TRBJ2-1 | - | - | TRBV7-8 | CASSQTMSKAGEQFF | TGTGCCAGCAGCCAAACGATGTCGAAGGCTGGTGAGCAGTTCTTC
TRBJ2-7 | - | - | TRBV29-1 | CSVKLAYEQYF | TGCAGCGTTAAGCTGGCCTACGAGCAGTACTTC
TRBJ2-7 | - | few | TRBV12-3/TRBV12-4 | CASSPGRLEQYF | TGTGCCAGCAGCCCAGGTAGGCTCGAGCAGTACTTC
TRBJ2-1 | TRBD2 | - | TRBV7-9 | CASSPVSGGAHEQFF | TGTGCCAGCAGCCCTGTTAGCGGGGGGGCCCATGAGCAGTTCTTC
TRBJ1-1 | - | - | TRBV4-2 | CASSQEGMNTEAFF | TGTGCCAGCAGCCAAGAGGGCATGAACACTGAAGCTTTCTTT
TRBJ1-1 | - | few | TRBV20-1 | CSAGIRPGKNTEAFF | TGCAGTGCTGGTATTCGACCAGGGAAGAACACTGAAGCTTTCTTT
TRBJ1-4 | TRBD1 | - | TRBV20-1 | CSATGGVEKLFF | TGCAGTGCGACAGGGGGGGTTGAAAAACTGTTTTTT
TRBJ2-1 | TRBD1 | - | TRBV20-1 | CSARDTRTGMVETQFF | TGCAGTGCTAGAGATACGCGGACAGGCATGGTAGAGACCCAGTTCTTC
TRBJ2-3 | - | - | TRBV29-1 | CSVALTDYTQYF | TGCAGCGTGGCACTGACGGATTATACGCAGTATTTT
TRBJ1-5 | TRBD1 | once | TRBV28 | CASSPRRTGDQPQHF | TGTGCCAGCAGTCCCCGGCGGACAGGGGATCAGCCCCAGCATTTT
TRBJ2-5 | - | - | TRBV28 | CASSGVAETQYF | TGTGCCAGCAGCGGGGTAGCAGAGACCCAGTACTTC
TRBJ2-5 | TRBD1 | - | TRBV28 | CASSLPGQGKQETQYF | TGTGCCAGCAGTTTACCGGGACAGGGAAAGCAAGAGACCCAGTACTTC
TRBJ2-1 | TRBD1 | - | TRBV7-2 | CASSVRQGAYNEQFF | TGTGCCAGCAGCGTTAGACAGGGGGCCTACAATGAGCAGTTCTTC
TRBJ2-7 | - | once | TRBV28 | CASRGDMLVGNEQYF | TGTGCCAGCAGGGGCGACATGTTAGTCGGAAACGAGCAGTACTTC
TRBJ2-3 | TRBD1 | - | TRBV18 | CASSPRPQGAGDTQYF | TGTGCCAGCTCACCACGTCCACAGGGGGCGGGAGATACGCAGTATTTT
TRBJ2-7 | TRBD2 | - | TRBV10-3 | CAISAGLDRYEQYF | TGTGCCATCAGTGCCGGACTAGACCGCTACGAGCAGTACTTC
TRBJ1-2 | - | - | TRBV20-1 | CSAIRSDILNYGYTF | TGCAGTGCTATCAGATCGGACATCCTCAACTATGGCTACACCTTC
TRBJ2-1 | - | few | TRBV29-1 | CSVERSGLYEQFF | TGCAGCGTCGAGCGGTCCGGACTCTATGAGCAGTTCTTC
TRBJ2-1 | - | - | TRBV7-8 | CASSRPEGPSYNEQFF | TGTGCCAGCAGCCGCCCCGAAGGGCCCTCCTACAATGAGCAGTTCTTC
TRBJ2-7 | - | few | TRBV4-3 | CASSQDSQGYEQYF | TGCGCCAGCAGCCAAGATAGCCAGGGCTACGAGCAGTACTTC